This TCR beta chain was documented in a study of blood T cell repertoires in COVID-19. How the authors handled the data: Estimates of nucleated cell counts were drawn from the amplification of reference gene primers. The repertoire was sequenced with immunoSEQ multiplex PCR; TCRdb's copy has only in-frame clones and lacks some. V and J calls and clone size are those listed in that table; D and trimming were worked out from the DNA. This table holds just under 350,000 clones, 91% found once. Germline V gives CDR1 SGHAT, CDR2 FQNNGV. The CDR3 consists of 14 residues. Trimming cost V 5 bases and J 4 bases, with 14 bases left between them.

V gene TRBV11-2 combines with J gene TRBJ2-5, with a possible D match to TRBD1 (5 bases). The sample comprised peripheral blood. The TCR originated in a woman between 18 and 30 years old who had recovered from COVID-19. The CDR3 here is CASSVTGFRETQYF. The CDR3 DNA reads TGTGCCAGCAGCGTCACAGGCTTTCGAGAGACCCAGTACTTC. The variable domain in full, with the rest retrieved from reference TRBV11-2 and TRBJ2-5, is EAGVAQSPRYKIIEKRQSVAFWCNPISGHATLYWYQQILGQGPKLLIQFQNNGVVDDSQLPKDRFSAERLKGVDSTLKIQPAKLEDSAVYLCASSVTGFRETQYFGPGTRLLVL.